Listed below are T cell receptor beta chains from one sample, sequenced in a study of T cell changes during pregnancy in multiple sclerosis. Clones were sequenced by immunoSEQ multiplex PCR, and TCRdb holds only the in-frame ones, with some missing. The repertoire holds about 110,000 clones, with 85% to 95% as singletons. The sequencing here drew on peripheral blood, taken in the third trimester of pregnancy. The receptors originated from a female donor in good health, enrolled as a control in a pregnancy study. Each CDR3 is given with its conserved first and last residue. D genes are given only for firm matches. Part of the rows lack a size; the others show once, few, many or a class for expanded clones.

D	V	J	size	DNA	CDR3
NA	TRBV7-6	TRBJ2-3	once	TGTGCCAGCAGCCACCGGGACATTAGCACAGATACGCAGTATTTT	CASSHRDISTDTQYF
NA	TRBV29-1	TRBJ1-6	NA	TGCAGCGTTCGGACAACCGGATGGAATTCACCCCTCCACTTT	CSVRTTGWNSPLHF
NA	TRBV7-8	TRBJ1-1	NA	TGTGCCAGCAGCAGGGGATTGAACACTGAAGCTTTCTTT	CASSRGLNTEAFF
TRBD1	TRBV7-2	TRBJ1-3	NA	TGTGCCAGCAGCCAGGGGGTATTTGGAAACACCATATATTTT	CASSQGVFGNTIYF
TRBD2	TRBV6-4	TRBJ2-1	once	TGTGCCAGCAGTATGGGACTAGCGGGGTACAATGAGCAGTTCTTC	CASSMGLAGYNEQFF
TRBD1	TRBV6-5	TRBJ2-3	NA	TGTGCCAGCAGCACAACAGGGGGCAGCACAGATACGCAGTATTTT	CASSTTGGSTDTQYF
NA	TRBV19	TRBJ1-2	once	TGTGCCAGTAGTCCCTTGGGGCAGATCTACACCTTC	CASSPLGQIYTF
NA	TRBV5-6	TRBJ1-1	NA	TGTGCCAGCAGCTTGGCCTTCTCAGGGCCCGCCATGAACACTGAAGCTTTCTTT	CASSLAFSGPAMNTEAFF
NA	TRBV27	TRBJ2-7	NA	TGTGCCAGCAGTTCGCTTCAAGCGTTCGGCGAGCAGTACTTC	CASSSLQAFGEQYF
NA	TRBV7-2	TRBJ2-6	NA	TGTGCCAGCAGCCCACTGGATCGGGAACTGACTGGGGCCAACGTCCTGACTTTC	CASSPLDRELTGANVLTF
NA	TRBV4-2	TRBJ1-2	NA	TGTGCCAGCAGCCAAGAACACTACGATAATAACTATGGCTACACCTTC	CASSQEHYDNNYGYTF
NA	TRBV5-8	TRBJ2-1	NA	TGTGCCAGCAAAAATACAGGGTTTGAGCAGTTCTTC	CASKNTGFEQFF
TRBD2	TRBV4-3	TRBJ2-2	NA	TGCGCCAGCAGCCAATTAGCGGGGGGACCTACCGGGGAGCTGTTTTTT	CASSQLAGGPTGELFF
NA	TRBV6-6	TRBJ1-5	NA	TGTGCCAGCAGACAGACAGCTAGCAATCAGCCCCAGCATTTT	CASRQTASNQPQHF
NA	TRBV19	TRBJ1-1	NA	TGTGCCAGTAGTATAATAGGAGGCACTGAAGCTTTCTTT	CASSIIGGTEAFF
TRBD2	TRBV5-7	TRBJ2-1	NA	TGTGCCAGCAGCGGGGGGACTAGCGGGGGGGCCAATGAGCAGTTCTTC	CASSGGTSGGANEQFF
TRBD2	TRBV6-4	TRBJ2-2	NA	TGTGCCAGCAGTGTATTCGGGGGGGCCGACACCGGGGAGCTGTTTTTT	CASSVFGGADTGELFF
NA	TRBV7-2	TRBJ1-1	once	TGTGCCAGCAGCTTAGTGCCAGGGAACACTGAAGCTTTCTTT	CASSLVPGNTEAFF
TRBD2	TRBV11-3	TRBJ2-2	NA	TGTGCCAGCAGCCCCCGTATCGGTAGCGGGGGGATCACCGGGGAGCTGTTTTTT	CASSPRIGSGGITGELFF
TRBD1	TRBV5-8	TRBJ1-6	NA	TGTGCCAGCAGCTTGGAGGGACAGGGCAATTCACCCCTCCACTTT	CASSLEGQGNSPLHF
TRBD1	TRBV6-5	TRBJ1-1	NA	TGTGCCAGCAGGATCGACAGGGCATCTGAAGCTTTCTTT	CASRIDRASEAFF
NA	TRBV20-1	TRBJ1-1	NA	TGCAGTGCCTCGGAGCCCACTGAAGCTTTCTTT	CSASEPTEAFF
NA	TRBV4-2	TRBJ2-7	NA	TGTGCCAGCAGCCAAGATAGCCGGAGTAGTGAGCAGTACTTC	CASSQDSRSSEQYF
TRBD1	TRBV27	TRBJ2-1	NA	TGTGCCAGCAGTTTATCGACAGGGGGCAATGAGCAGTTCTTC	CASSLSTGGNEQFF
NA	TRBV19	TRBJ2-5	NA	TGTGCCAGTAGTACCCAGGGTCGTGGAGAGACCCAGTACTTC	CASSTQGRGETQYF
NA	TRBV2	TRBJ1-5	once	TGTGCCAGCAGTGAAGAGGCGGGGGTCAATCAGCCCCAGCATTTT	CASSEEAGVNQPQHF
NA	TRBV6-6	TRBJ2-5	NA	TGTGCCAGCAGTTACGGCAGGGACTTCCAAGAGACCCAGTACTTC	CASSYGRDFQETQYF
TRBD1	TRBV5-1	TRBJ2-2	NA	TGCGCCAGCAGCTTGAAAGGGACAGGGACGAACACCGGGGAGCTGTTTTTT	CASSLKGTGTNTGELFF
TRBD1	TRBV27	TRBJ1-4	NA	TGTGCCAGCAGTTTACAGGGGGTTAATGAAAAACTGTTTTTT	CASSLQGVNEKLFF
TRBD1	TRBV5-1	TRBJ1-3	NA	TGCGCCAGCAGCTTGGCTCGACAGGGTTACTCTGGAAACACCATATATTTT	CASSLARQGYSGNTIYF
NA	TRBV5-5	TRBJ2-7	once	TGTGCCAGCAGCTGGAGTTGGGAGATCTACGAGCAGTACTTC	CASSWSWEIYEQYF
TRBD1	TRBV11-3	TRBJ2-5	NA	TGTGCCAGCAGCGGCCGGGACAGAGAAGAGACCCAGTACTTC	CASSGRDREETQYF
TRBD2	TRBV13	TRBJ2-1	NA	TGTGCCAGCAGCTTTAGCGGGGGGGGGTACAATGAGCAGTTCTTC	CASSFSGGGYNEQFF
TRBD1	TRBV19	TRBJ2-5	NA	TGTGCCAGTAGTCTCACAGGGGGTATTATCCAAGAGACCCAGTACTTC	CASSLTGGIIQETQYF
TRBD1	TRBV9	TRBJ1-2	NA	TGTGCCAGCAGCCTAGGACAGGGAAACTATGGCTACACCTTC	CASSLGQGNYGYTF
TRBD1	TRBV10-2	TRBJ2-1	NA	TGCGCCAGCAGGTCGGGACAGGGGATCCTGGATGAGCAGTTCTTC	CASRSGQGILDEQFF
NA	TRBV7-2	TRBJ1-4	few	TGTGCCAGCAGCCAGCGGGCCCCGTATAATGAAAAACTGTTTTTT	CASSQRAPYNEKLFF
TRBD1	TRBV5-1	TRBJ1-1	NA	TGCGCCAGCCGCACTCAGGGGGGAGGCACTGAAGCTTTCTTT	CASRTQGGGTEAFF
NA	TRBV7-9	TRBJ1-1	NA	TGTGCCAGCAGCTTAGGACAATACACTGAAGCTTTCTTT	CASSLGQYTEAFF
NA	TRBV7-2	TRBJ1-3	NA	TGTGCCAGCAGCTCGATCGGGTCTCGAAACACCATATATTTT	CASSSIGSRNTIYF
TRBD1	TRBV4-1	TRBJ1-6	once	TGCGCCAGCAGCCAAATCAGGGGGGAAAATTCACCCCTCCACTTT	CASSQIRGENSPLHF
TRBD1	TRBV30	TRBJ1-1	NA	TGTGCCTGGGATTCCGGGACAGTGGGGAACACTGAAGCTTTCTTT	CAWDSGTVGNTEAFF
TRBD1	TRBV7-8	TRBJ1-5	NA	TGTGCCAGCAGCTTCGGGACAGGAAGAAATAGCAATCAGCCCCAGCATTTT	CASSFGTGRNSNQPQHF
TRBD2	TRBV4-3	TRBJ2-2	NA	TGCGCCAGCAGCCAAGAGGCGGGGGGCTACACCGGGGAGCTGTTTTTT	CASSQEAGGYTGELFF
NA	TRBV11-3	TRBJ1-1	NA	TGTGCCAGCAGCTTAATCCAGAACACTGAAGCTTTCTTT	CASSLIQNTEAFF
NA	TRBV12-5	TRBJ2-3	NA	TGTGCTAGTGGGGCCCGTCCAGATACGCAGTATTTT	CASGARPDTQYF
NA	TRBV4-3	TRBJ2-2	NA	TGCGCCAGCAGCCTAGCAGTCGGGGGGGAGCTGTTTTTT	CASSLAVGGELFF
TRBD1	TRBV6-6	TRBJ1-1	NA	TGTGCCAGCAGTCAGACAGGGGGCACTGAAGCTTTCTTT	CASSQTGGTEAFF
NA	TRBV5-4	TRBJ1-3	NA	TGTGCCAGCAGCTTGCAGAGGGCGCGAGGAAACACCATATATTTT	CASSLQRARGNTIYF
TRBD1	TRBV6-6	TRBJ1-4	NA	TGTGCCAGCACCCAATCCGGGACAGCTGAAAAACTGTTTTTT	CASTQSGTAEKLFF
NA	TRBV5-6	TRBJ2-7	NA	TGTGCCAGCAGCTTGGTCGCGGAACCTCCCTACGAGCAGTACTTC	CASSLVAEPPYEQYF
TRBD1	TRBV2	TRBJ1-4	once	TGTGCCAGCCAATCCGGGACAGGGGGAGAAAAACTGTTTTTT	CASQSGTGGEKLFF
NA	TRBV6-5	TRBJ1-2	NA	TGTGCCAGCAGTTACTCCTTTGTTGGGGGCGGCTACACCTTC	CASSYSFVGGGYTF